These T cell receptor beta chains were read from a single sample in a study of blood T cells in healthy people across ages. Via MiXCR, TCRdb re-called the 5' RACE reads, giving one row per CDR3 protein. The table has 550,000 to 800,000 distinct CDR3 sequences, roughly 20% seen once. The sample was blood. These receptors all come from a man between 65 and 80 years old in good health. CDR3s leave out the opening cysteine and the closing phenylalanine or tryptophan. The size of a clone is reported for some rows only, either as once, few or many, or as a class for expanded clones.

clone size	J gene	V gene	CDR3 protein
few	TRBJ2-7	TRBV11-2	ASILTGTGNYEQY
few	TRBJ2-5	TRBV20-1	SASGRAYETQY
NA	TRBJ1-5	TRBV12-3/TRBV12-4	ASSAPGGRNQPQH
few	TRBJ2-7	TRBV28	ASSLSTLRQQY
NA	TRBJ2-1	TRBV3-1	ASSQDRGQTYNEQF
NA	TRBJ1-4	TRBV28	ASSNPGRTNEKLF
once	TRBJ2-7	TRBV6-2/TRBV6-3	ASMPRASVTYEQY
few	TRBJ1-6	TRBV20-1	SAREGSDGNSPLH
NA	TRBJ2-3	TRBV28	ASRDPSTDTQY
NA	TRBJ2-5	TRBV5-8	ASSPRTGIKETQY
NA	NA	TRBV12-3/TRBV12-4	ASSVPSRRDNEQF
NA	TRBJ2-1	TRBV24-1	ATSVQGTRIYNEQF
few	TRBJ1-2	TRBV20-1	SANPVGGGNNYGYT
few	TRBJ1-1	TRBV20-1	SARDPGRMNTEAF
NA	TRBJ1-2	TRBV6-5	ASRETGGYGYT
NA	TRBJ1-6	TRBV27	ASSLTAPGNSPLH
NA	NA	TRBV9	ASSSEGYEQY
few	TRBJ2-1	TRBV4-3	ASSQDPGHSYNEQF
few	TRBJ2-7	TRBV5-1	ASSPSPTAGRRYEQY
NA	TRBJ2-3	TRBV24-1	ATGGNTDTQY
NA	TRBJ2-3	TRBV20-1	SARDGIAARRDTQY
NA	TRBJ2-3	TRBV5-6	ASSLAPGSSTDTQY
few	TRBJ2-1	TRBV28	ASSPLGTHENVQF
few	TRBJ1-4	TRBV3-1	ASSHTGQGGEKLF
few	TRBJ2-7	TRBV27	ASIGTGSTNEQY
NA	TRBJ2-7	TRBV27	ASSLLAGSSEQY
few	TRBJ2-3	TRBV20-1	SARVDGGSGGNTDTQY
NA	TRBJ2-7	TRBV18	ASSPSLAELSEQY
many	TRBJ2-2	TRBV10-3	AITPNEAGRTGELF
few	TRBJ1-4	TRBV20-1	SARGGGNEKLF
few	TRBJ2-7	TRBV14	ASSQDRTSGWNEQY
NA	TRBJ2-1	TRBV25-1	ASSSEIWYNEQF
NA	TRBJ2-1	TRBV29-1	SVEEAGRYNEQF
NA	TRBJ2-7	TRBV2	ASSSGTSIDEQC
many	TRBJ1-3	TRBV5-5	ASSFGATGNTIY
NA	NA	TRBV20-1	SATRDNEQF
few	TRBJ2-1	TRBV20-1	SARRSGRDNEQF
few	TRBJ2-5	TRBV19	ASSQLVQETQY
few	TRBJ2-3	TRBV7-2	ASSLGLKSDTQY
few	NA	TRBV20-1	SARGDRGTYEQY
few	TRBJ1-2	TRBV12-3/TRBV12-4	ASSLASGARNYGYT
few	TRBJ1-2	TRBV12-3/TRBV12-4	ASSFRGGANYGYT
few	TRBJ1-4	TRBV20-1	SARLQGAANEKLF
NA	TRBJ2-3	TRBV6-1	ASQLVGGRTRTEADTQY
NA	TRBJ1-2	TRBV24-1	ATSDEGSWGYT
NA	TRBJ2-3	TRBV20-1	SAGRGREGTDTQY
few	TRBJ1-5	TRBV7-8	ASSLLDGGNNQPQH
NA	TRBJ2-7	TRBV10-3	AISEPGQKYEQY